The TCR beta chain described here comes from a study of shared clonotypes between healthy human individuals. The wider study: Donors, aged 18 to 49, were a couple of women and a few men.

Notes on the study in general: Clonotype sharing among donors, it was expected, would be affected by sequencing depth. Genetic and exposure-history diversity was limited by the small donor number. The study found about 5% of naive CD4 clonotypes shared across a few donors.

Trimming took 3 bases from V and 4 from J; bases not matched to a gene: 5. There are 15 residues in the CDR3. Germline-derived CDR1 and CDR2 are SNHLY and FYNNEI. Comment on this clone: Its specificity is unknown.

The data were produced by immunoSEQ multiplex PCR, yet TCRdb's version contains in-frame clones alone and is incomplete. The sample yields about 600,000 clones, around 97% seen once. This TCR came from a woman under 40 in good health. V usage is TRBV2 and J usage is TRBJ2-3, with 9 bases that match TRBD1. Specimen: naive CD4+ T cells sorted from blood. This sample's subset: CD45RA+ positively selected. Written as DNA, the CDR3 is TGTGCCAGCAGTGAGAGGACAGGGGTGGCAGATACGCAGTATTTT. Encoded protein: CASSERTGVADTQYF.